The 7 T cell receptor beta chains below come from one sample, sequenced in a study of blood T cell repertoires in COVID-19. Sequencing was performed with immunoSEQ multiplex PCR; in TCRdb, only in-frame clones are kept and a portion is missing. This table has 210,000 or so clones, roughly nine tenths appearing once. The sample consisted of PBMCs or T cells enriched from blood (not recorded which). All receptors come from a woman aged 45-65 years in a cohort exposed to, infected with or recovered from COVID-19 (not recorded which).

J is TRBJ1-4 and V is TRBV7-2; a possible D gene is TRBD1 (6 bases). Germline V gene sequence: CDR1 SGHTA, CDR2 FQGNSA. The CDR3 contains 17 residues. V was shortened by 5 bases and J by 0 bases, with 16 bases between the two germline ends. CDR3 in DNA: TGTGCCAGCAGCCGCAACACAGGGATGGCAACTAATGAAAAACTGTTTTTT. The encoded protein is CASSRNTGMATNEKLFF.

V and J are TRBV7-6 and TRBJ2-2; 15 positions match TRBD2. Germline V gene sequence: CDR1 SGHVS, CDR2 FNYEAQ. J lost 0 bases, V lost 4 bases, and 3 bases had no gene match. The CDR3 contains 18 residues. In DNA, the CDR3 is TGTGCCAGCAGCTGGGGACTAGCGGGGGGTTCGAACACCGGGGAGCTGTTTTTT. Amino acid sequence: CASSWGLAGGSNTGELFF.

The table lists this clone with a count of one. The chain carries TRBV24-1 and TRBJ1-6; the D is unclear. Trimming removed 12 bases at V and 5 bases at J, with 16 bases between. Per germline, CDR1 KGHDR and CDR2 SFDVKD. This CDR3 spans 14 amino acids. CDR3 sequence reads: CAPNRHTDNSPLHF. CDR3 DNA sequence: TGTGCCCCCAACAGACATACTGATAATTCACCCCTCCACTTT.

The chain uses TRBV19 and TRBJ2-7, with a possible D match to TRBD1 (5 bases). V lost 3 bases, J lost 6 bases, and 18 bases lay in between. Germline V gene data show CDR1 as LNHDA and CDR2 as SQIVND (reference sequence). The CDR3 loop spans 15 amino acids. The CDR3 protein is CASSMERLRDSEQYF. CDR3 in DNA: TGTGCCAGTAGTATGGAAAGACTCAGGGATTCCGAGCAGTACTTC. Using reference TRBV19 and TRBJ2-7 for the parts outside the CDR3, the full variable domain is DGGITQSPKYLFRKEGQNVTLSCEQNLNHDAMYWYRQDPGQGLRLIYYSQIVNDFQKGDIAEGYSVSREKKESFPLTVTSAQKNPTAFYLCASSMERLRDSEQYFGPGTRLTVT.

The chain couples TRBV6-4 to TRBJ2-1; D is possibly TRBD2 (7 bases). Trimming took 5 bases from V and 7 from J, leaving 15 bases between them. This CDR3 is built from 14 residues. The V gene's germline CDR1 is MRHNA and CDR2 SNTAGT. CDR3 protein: CASSSEGGINEQFF. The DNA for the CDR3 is TGTGCCAGCAGTTCGGAGGGGGGGATAAATGAGCAGTTCTTC.

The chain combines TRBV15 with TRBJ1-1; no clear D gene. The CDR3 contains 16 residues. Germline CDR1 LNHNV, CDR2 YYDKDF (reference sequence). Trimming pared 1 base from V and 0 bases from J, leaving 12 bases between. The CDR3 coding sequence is TGTGCCACCAGCAGAGGGAGGATGGTGGTGAACACTGAAGCTTTCTTT. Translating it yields CATSRGRMVVNTEAFF.

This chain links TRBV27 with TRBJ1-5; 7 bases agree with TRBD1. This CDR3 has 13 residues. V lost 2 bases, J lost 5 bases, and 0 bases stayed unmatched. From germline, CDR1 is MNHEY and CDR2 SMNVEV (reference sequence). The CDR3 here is CASSLGTDQPQHF. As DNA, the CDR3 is TGTGCCAGCAGTTTAGGGACAGATCAGCCCCAGCATTTT.